The 21 T cell receptor beta chains below come from one sample, sequenced in a study of CD8+ T cells in alopecia areata. Treatment indicated: oral pan-JAK inhibitor, 5-10 mg twice daily. Extraction and reverse transcription of RNA yielded cDNA as the sequencing template. Sequencing was performed with immunoSEQ multiplex PCR; in TCRdb, only in-frame clones are kept and a portion is missing. The sample includes 93,000 or so clones, 80% to 90% of them seen just once. The starting material was CD8+ T cells sorted from blood, obtained at roughly week 30, from a patient treated with tofacitinib. These receptors came from a human donor with alopecia areata.

The rearrangement joins TRBV4-1 to TRBJ2-1; 12 positions match TRBD2. Germline CDR1 reads MGHRA; CDR2 reads YSYEKL. With V trimmed by 2 bases and J by 7 bases, 9 bases remained unmatched. There are 17 residues in the CDR3. This CDR3 is CASSQRLLAGGVNEQFF. CDR3 sequence (DNA): TGCGCCAGCAGCCAACGCCTACTAGCGGGAGGTGTAAATGAGCAGTTCTTC.

The V and J genes are TRBV30 and TRBJ2-1; the D is unclear. The CDR3 extends over 11 amino acids. Trimming left V 5 bases short and J 9 bases short, with 11 bases between. Germline V lookup: CDR1 GTSNPN, CDR2 SVGIG (reference sequence). The CDR3 sequence is CAWAPVSEQFF. The CDR3 DNA reads TGTGCCTGGGCACCGGTCAGTGAGCAGTTCTTC.

V is TRBV5-6 and J is TRBJ2-1; 8 bases agree with TRBD2. The CDR3 has 16 amino acids. Germline loops: CDR1 SGHDT, CDR2 YYEEEE. Trimming at V came to 4 bases and at J to 2 bases, leaving 8 bases not matched to a gene. The CDR3 loop reads CASSPNGRAPYNEQFF. CDR3 in DNA: TGTGCCAGCAGCCCTAACGGGAGGGCACCCTACAATGAGCAGTTCTTC. The variable domain in full, completed from reference TRBV5-6 and TRBJ2-1, reads DAGVTQSPTHLIKTRGQQVTLRCSPKSGHDTVSWYQQALGQGPQFIFQYYEEEERQRGNFPDRFSGHQFPNYSSELNVNALLLGDSALYLCASSPNGRAPYNEQFFGPGTRLTVL.

V and J are TRBV7-9 and TRBJ2-1; no clear D. This CDR3 is 12 amino acids long. Germline V lookup: CDR1 SEHNR, CDR2 FQNEAQ (reference sequence). V was pared by 5 bases and J by 0 bases, with 2 bases between. The CDR3: CASSPSYNEQFF. CDR3 nucleotides: TGTGCCAGCAGCCCCTCCTACAATGAGCAGTTCTTC. Full variable domain (missing parts from reference TRBV7-9 and TRBJ2-1): DTGVSQNPRHKITKRGQNVTFRCDPISEHNRLYWYRQTLGQGPEFLTYFQNEAQLEKSRLLSDRFSAERPKGSFSTLEIQRTEQGDSAMYLCASSPSYNEQFFGPGTRLTVL.

The chain combines TRBV7-9 with TRBJ2-1; possible D gene TRBD1, 5 bases. Trimming removed 3 bases from V and 5 bases from J, with 8 bases in between. In germline, CDR1 is SEHNR, CDR2 FQNEAQ (reference sequence). This CDR3 spans 13 amino acids. The CDR3 protein is CASSFDSNNEQFF. CDR3 in DNA: TGTGCCAGCAGCTTCGACAGTAACAATGAGCAGTTCTTC.

Here the CDR3 reads CASSLISMTADTQYF. CDR3 coding DNA: TGCGCCAGCAGCTTGATATCCATGACGGCAGATACGCAGTATTTT. This rearrangement joins TRBV5-1 to TRBJ2-3; D gene ambiguous. The CDR3 loop spans 15 amino acids. Germline V gene sequence: CDR1 SGHRS, CDR2 YFSETQ. V gave up 1 base and J gave up 4 bases, with 13 bases separating them.

V and J are TRBV5-6 and TRBJ2-1; D unresolved. This CDR3 spans 14 amino acids. The V and J ends lost 2 bases and 6 bases respectively, with 12 bases between them. Germline V gene sequence: CDR1 SGHDT, CDR2 YYEEEE. The CDR3 protein is CASSLYGSGNEQFF. The CDR3 DNA reads TGTGCCAGCAGCTTATATGGGTCTGGCAATGAGCAGTTCTTC.

The V call is TRBV5-1, the J call TRBJ1-5; D is uncertain. V was cut by 0 bases and J by 5 bases, with 6 bases left in between. CDR1 is SGHRS, CDR2 YFSETQ, per germline. This CDR3 region has 13 residues. The CDR3 is CASSLGVDQPQHF. The CDR3 coding sequence is TGCGCCAGCAGCTTGGGGGTGGATCAGCCCCAGCATTTT.

The J gene is TRBJ2-2, the V gene TRBV5-6, with D unclear. Germline CDR1 and CDR2: SGHDT and YYEEEE. The CDR3 covers 16 residues. V dropped 2 bases and J dropped 1 base, with 12 bases sitting between them. The CDR3 coding sequence is TGTGCCAGCAGCTTAGGCTTGGACGGGAACACCGGGGAGCTGTTTTTT. Amino acid sequence: CASSLGLDGNTGELFF.

V and J are TRBV11-2 and TRBJ2-5; D uncertain. CDR3 size: 13 residues. CDR1 and CDR2 from the germline V gene are SGHAT and FQNNGV. V was clipped by 5 bases and J by 0 bases, with 7 bases between them. CDR3 in DNA: TGTGCCAGCAGCCTTGAGTACCAAGAGACCCAGTACTTC. As protein: CASSLEYQETQYF.

This rearrangement joins TRBV27 to TRBJ2-7; tentatively, D is TRBD1 (5 bases). Trimming stripped 5 bases from V and 4 bases from J, with 15 bases between. Germline CDR1 and CDR2: MNHEY and SMNVEV (reference sequence). The CDR3 runs to 14 residues. The CDR3 DNA reads TGTGCCAGCAGTCCACAGACAGTACCATACGAGCAGTACTTC. It is translated as CASSPQTVPYEQYF.

The V gene is TRBV29-1, the J gene TRBJ2-2; D might be TRBD1 or TRBD2, each matching 5 bases. Germline-derived CDR1 and CDR2 are SQVTM and ANQGSEA. V dropped 6 bases and J dropped 2 bases, with 10 bases sitting between them. This CDR3 region has 13 residues. For the CDR3, the DNA is TGCAGCGTCCGGGACCCTAACACCGGGGAGCTGTTTTTT. Translation: CSVRDPNTGELFF.

On this clone itself: Other DNA sequences from this sample encode an identical CDR3 as well. The chain has TRBV9 and TRBJ2-1, with D hard to call. CDR1 and CDR2 (germline): SGDLS, YYNGEE. This CDR3 has 12 residues. With 0 bases removed from V and 9 bases from J, the gap between germline ends came to 7 bases. CDR3 loop: CASSVEGGEQFF. DNA for the CDR3: TGTGCCAGCAGCGTAGAAGGCGGTGAGCAGTTCTTC.

CDR3 amino acids: CASSLETSHEQFF. The CDR3 coding sequence is TGCGCCAGCAGCTTAGAGACTAGCCATGAGCAGTTCTTC. V is TRBV5-1 and J is TRBJ2-1; TRBD2 aligns across 7 bases. Trimming removed 2 bases from V and 8 bases from J; junction bases left unmatched: 4. Germline lookup yields CDR1 SGHRS and CDR2 YFSETQ. This CDR3 comprises 13 residues.

This clone has more than one count but fewer than ten. This sequence joins TRBV19 and TRBJ2-1, with TRBD1 matching 7 bases. Trimming cost V 3 bases and J 8 bases; bases outside gene matches: 4. From germline, CDR1 is LNHDA and CDR2 SQIVND (reference sequence). The CDR3 sequence is 13 residues long. Here the CDR3 DNA reads TGTGCCAGTAGTATGAGGGGGCTCGATGAGCAGTTCTTC. Amino acids: CASSMRGLDEQFF.

This chain links TRBV29-1 with TRBJ2-7; 10 positions agree with TRBD1. The CDR3 is 14 amino acids. Germline V CDR1 and CDR2: SQVTM, ANQGSEA. V was clipped by 5 bases and J by 5 bases; unmatched bases: 9. The CDR3 is CSVHLTGGFDEQYF. Here the CDR3 DNA reads TGCAGCGTTCACTTGACAGGGGGCTTCGACGAGCAGTACTTC.

The chain carries TRBV4-1 and TRBJ2-1; D tentatively reads TRBD1 or TRBD2 (6 bases each). Trimming stripped 3 bases from V and 5 bases from J, with 14 bases between. Germline V lookup: CDR1 MGHRA, CDR2 YSYEKL. CDR3 length: 15 amino acids. As DNA, the CDR3 is TGCGCCAGCAGCCAGAAAGGGGGGACCCACAATGAGCAGTTCTTC. Protein sequence: CASSQKGGTHNEQFF.

This rearrangement joins TRBV29-1 to TRBJ2-7, with 7 bases that match TRBD1. CDR3 length: 14 residues. The V gene's germline CDR1 is SQVTM and CDR2 ANQGSEA. V was clipped by 3 bases and J by 2 bases; unmatched bases: 7. Here the CDR3 reads CSVERPGGTYEQYF. In DNA form, the CDR3 reads TGCAGCGTTGAGAGGCCAGGGGGAACCTACGAGCAGTACTTC.

This chain uses TRBV5-5 with TRBJ2-1, with D unclear. The CDR3 extends over 15 amino acids. V was clipped by 2 bases and J by 2 bases, with 11 bases between them. CDR1 is SGHKS and CDR2 is YYEKEE in the germline V gene (reference sequence). In DNA, the CDR3 is TGTGCCAGCAGCTTAGAGACACCAACCTACAATGAGCAGTTCTTC. It encodes CASSLETPTYNEQFF.

The chain employs TRBV5-1 and TRBJ2-3; D may be TRBD2 (6 bases). Trimming pared 8 bases from V and 0 bases from J, leaving 16 bases between. Per the germline V gene, CDR1 is SGHRS and CDR2 is YFSETQ. The CDR3 loop spans 15 amino acids. The CDR3 DNA reads TGCGCCAGTAGGACTACTTCTTTTAGCACAGATACGCAGTATTTT. Its translation is CASRTTSFSTDTQYF.

This clone appeared a few times. The chain joins TRBV7-9 to TRBJ2-7, with TRBD1 matching over 8 bases. Germline values: CDR1 SEHNR, CDR2 FQNEAQ (reference sequence). The length of the CDR3 is 14 residues. With V trimmed by 4 bases and J by 2 bases, 4 bases remained unmatched. The CDR3 coding sequence is TGTGCCAGCAGCTCAGACAGGGGCGCCTACGAGCAGTACTTC. This sequence encodes CASSSDRGAYEQYF. The full variable domain, its missing parts supplied by reference TRBV7-9 and TRBJ2-7, is DTGVSQNPRHKITKRGQNVTFRCDPISEHNRLYWYRQTLGQGPEFLTYFQNEAQLEKSRLLSDRFSAERPKGSFSTLEIQRTEQGDSAMYLCASSSDRGAYEQYFGPGTRLTVT.